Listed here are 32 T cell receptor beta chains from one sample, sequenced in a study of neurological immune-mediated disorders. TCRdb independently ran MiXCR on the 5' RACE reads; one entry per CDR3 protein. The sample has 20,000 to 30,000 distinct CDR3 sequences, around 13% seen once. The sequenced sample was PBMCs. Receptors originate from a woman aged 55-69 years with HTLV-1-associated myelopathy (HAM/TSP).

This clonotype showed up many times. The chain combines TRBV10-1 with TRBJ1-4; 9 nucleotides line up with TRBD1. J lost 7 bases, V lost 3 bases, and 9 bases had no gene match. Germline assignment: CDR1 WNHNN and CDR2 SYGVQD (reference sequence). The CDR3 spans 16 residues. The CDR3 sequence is CASSEGSGTGSEKLFF. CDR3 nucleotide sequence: TGCGCCAGCAGTGAAGGTTCGGGGACAGGGAGTGAAAAACTGTTTTTT.

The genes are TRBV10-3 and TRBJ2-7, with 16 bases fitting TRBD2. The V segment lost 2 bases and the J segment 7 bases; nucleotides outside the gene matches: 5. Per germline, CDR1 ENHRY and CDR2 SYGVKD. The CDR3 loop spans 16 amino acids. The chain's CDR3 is CAISETEGLAGGEQYF. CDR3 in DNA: TGTGCCATCAGTGAGACGGAGGGACTAGCGGGAGGGGAGCAGTACTTC.

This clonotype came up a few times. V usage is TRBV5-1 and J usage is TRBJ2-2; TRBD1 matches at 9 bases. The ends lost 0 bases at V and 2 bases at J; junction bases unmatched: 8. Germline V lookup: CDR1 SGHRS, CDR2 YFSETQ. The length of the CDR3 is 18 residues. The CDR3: CASSLDRTGASNTGELFF. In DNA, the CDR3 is TGCGCCAGCAGCTTGGACCGGACAGGGGCTTCAAACACCGGGGAGCTGTTTTTT.

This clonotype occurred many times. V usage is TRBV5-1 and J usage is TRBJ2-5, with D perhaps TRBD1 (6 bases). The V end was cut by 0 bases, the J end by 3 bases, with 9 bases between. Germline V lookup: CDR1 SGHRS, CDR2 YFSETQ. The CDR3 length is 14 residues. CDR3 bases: TGCGCCAGCAGCTTGGGCCGGGACAAAGAGACCCAGTACTTC. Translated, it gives CASSLGRDKETQYF.

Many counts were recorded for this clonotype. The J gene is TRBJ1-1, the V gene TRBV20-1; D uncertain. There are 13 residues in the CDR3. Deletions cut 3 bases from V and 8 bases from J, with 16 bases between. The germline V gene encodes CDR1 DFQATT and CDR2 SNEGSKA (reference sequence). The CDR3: CSASHSLHGEAFF. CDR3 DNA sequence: TGCAGTGCTAGTCACAGCCTCCATGGGGAAGCTTTCTTT.

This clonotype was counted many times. The chain's CDR3 is CASTSRTGNTEAFF. The CDR3, as DNA: TGTGCCAGCACCTCTAGGACAGGGAACACTGAAGCTTTCTTT. The chain uses TRBV12-3 or TRBV12-4 and TRBJ1-1, with 7 bases lining up with TRBD1. The V segment lost 7 bases and the J segment 1 base; nucleotides outside the gene matches: 6. The CDR3 is made up of 14 amino acids.

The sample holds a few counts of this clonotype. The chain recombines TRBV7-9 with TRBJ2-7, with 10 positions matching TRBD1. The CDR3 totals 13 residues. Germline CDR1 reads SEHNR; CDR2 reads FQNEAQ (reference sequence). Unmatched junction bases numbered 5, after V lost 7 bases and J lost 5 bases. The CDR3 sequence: CASIRDRGNEQYF. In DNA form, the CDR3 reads TGTGCCAGCATCCGGGACAGGGGCAACGAGCAGTACTTC.

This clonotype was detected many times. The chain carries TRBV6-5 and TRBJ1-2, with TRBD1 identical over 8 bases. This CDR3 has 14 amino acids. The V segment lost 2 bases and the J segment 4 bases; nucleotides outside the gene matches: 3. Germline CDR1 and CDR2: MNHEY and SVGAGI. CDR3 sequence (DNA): TGTGCCAGCAGTTACCTCGACAGGGGCTATGGCTACACCTTC. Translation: CASSYLDRGYGYTF.

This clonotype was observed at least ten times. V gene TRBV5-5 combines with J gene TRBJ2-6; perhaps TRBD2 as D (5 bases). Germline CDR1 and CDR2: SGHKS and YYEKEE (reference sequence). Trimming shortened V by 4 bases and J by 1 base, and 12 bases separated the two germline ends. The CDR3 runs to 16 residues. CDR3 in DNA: TGTGCCAGCAGCGGGATCGGGGTTTCTGGGGCCAACGTCCTGACTTTC. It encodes CASSGIGVSGANVLTF.

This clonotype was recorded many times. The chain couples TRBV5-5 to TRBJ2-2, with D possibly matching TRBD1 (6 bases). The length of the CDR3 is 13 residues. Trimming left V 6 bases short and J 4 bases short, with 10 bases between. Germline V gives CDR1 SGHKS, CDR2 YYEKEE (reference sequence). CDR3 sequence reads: CASTRTVTGELFF. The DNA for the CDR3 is TGTGCCAGCACCCGGACAGTCACCGGGGAGCTGTTTTTT.

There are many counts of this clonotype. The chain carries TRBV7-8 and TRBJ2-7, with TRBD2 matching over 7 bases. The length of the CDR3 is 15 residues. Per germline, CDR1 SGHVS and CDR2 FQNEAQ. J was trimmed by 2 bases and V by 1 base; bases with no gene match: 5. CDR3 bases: TGTGCCAGCAGCTTAGAGGCTAGCGGACCCTACGAGCAGTACTTC. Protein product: CASSLEASGPYEQYF.

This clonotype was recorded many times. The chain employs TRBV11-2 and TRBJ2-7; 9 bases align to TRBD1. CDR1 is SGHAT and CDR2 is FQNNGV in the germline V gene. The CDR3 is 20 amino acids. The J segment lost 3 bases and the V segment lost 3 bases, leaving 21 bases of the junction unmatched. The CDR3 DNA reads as TGTGCCAGCAGCTTCTCCCTCGCCAGAACAGGGGGCTTAGGGAGCTACGAGCAGTACTTC. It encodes CASSFSLARTGGLGSYEQYF.

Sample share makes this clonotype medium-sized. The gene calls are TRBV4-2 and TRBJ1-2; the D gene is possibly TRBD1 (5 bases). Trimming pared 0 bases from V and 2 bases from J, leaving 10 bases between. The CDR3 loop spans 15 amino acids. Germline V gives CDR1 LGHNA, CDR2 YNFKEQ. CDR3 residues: CASSQDLGGNYGYTF. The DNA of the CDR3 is TGTGCCAGCAGCCAAGATCTTGGGGGGAACTATGGCTACACCTTC.

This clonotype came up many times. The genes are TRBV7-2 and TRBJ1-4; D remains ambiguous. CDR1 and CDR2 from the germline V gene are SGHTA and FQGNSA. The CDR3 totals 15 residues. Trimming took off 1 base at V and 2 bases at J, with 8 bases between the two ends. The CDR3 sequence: CASSLVVGTNEKLFF. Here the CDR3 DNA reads TGTGCCAGCAGCTTAGTAGTAGGGACTAATGAAAAACTGTTTTTT.

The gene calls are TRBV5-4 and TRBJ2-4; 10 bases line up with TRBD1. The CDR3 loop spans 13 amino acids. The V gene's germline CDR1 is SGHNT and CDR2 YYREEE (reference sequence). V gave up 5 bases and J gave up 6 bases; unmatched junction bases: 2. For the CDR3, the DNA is TGTGCCAGCAGACGGACAGGGGGAAACATTCAGTACTTC. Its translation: CASRRTGGNIQYF.

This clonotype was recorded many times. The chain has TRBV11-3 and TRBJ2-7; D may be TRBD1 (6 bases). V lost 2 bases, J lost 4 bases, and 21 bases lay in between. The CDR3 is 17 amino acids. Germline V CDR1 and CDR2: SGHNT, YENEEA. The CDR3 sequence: CASSLPEGDIGFYEQYF. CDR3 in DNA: TGTGCCAGCAGCTTACCTGAAGGGGACATTGGATTTTACGAGCAGTACTTC.

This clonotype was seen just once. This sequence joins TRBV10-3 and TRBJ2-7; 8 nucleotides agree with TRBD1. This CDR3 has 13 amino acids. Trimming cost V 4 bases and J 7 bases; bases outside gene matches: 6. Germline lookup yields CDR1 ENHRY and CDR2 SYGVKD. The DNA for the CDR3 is TGTGCCATCAGTGCGGGCAGGGGGCCAGAGCAGTACTTC. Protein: CAISAGRGPEQYF.

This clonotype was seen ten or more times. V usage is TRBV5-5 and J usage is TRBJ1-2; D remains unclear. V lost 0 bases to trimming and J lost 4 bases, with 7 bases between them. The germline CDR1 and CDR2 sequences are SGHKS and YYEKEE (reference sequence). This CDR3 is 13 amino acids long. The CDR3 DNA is TGTGCCAGCAGCTTGGAGGAGATCTATGGCTACACCTTC. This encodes CASSLEEIYGYTF.

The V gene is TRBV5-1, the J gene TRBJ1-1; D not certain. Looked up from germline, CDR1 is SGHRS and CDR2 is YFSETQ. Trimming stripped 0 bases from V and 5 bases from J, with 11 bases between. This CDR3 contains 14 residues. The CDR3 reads CASSLVDGRTEAFF. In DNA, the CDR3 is TGCGCCAGCAGCTTGGTTGACGGGAGAACTGAAGCTTTCTTT.

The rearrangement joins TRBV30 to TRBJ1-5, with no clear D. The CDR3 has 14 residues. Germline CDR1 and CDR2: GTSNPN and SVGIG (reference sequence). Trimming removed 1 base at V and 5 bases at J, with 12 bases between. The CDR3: CAWSGGRNYQPQHF. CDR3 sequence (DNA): TGTGCCTGGAGTGGAGGCAGAAACTATCAGCCCCAGCATTTT. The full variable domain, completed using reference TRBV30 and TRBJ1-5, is SQTIHQWPATLVQPVGSPLSLECTVEGTSNPNLYWYRQAAGRGLQLLFYSVGIGQISSEVPQNLSASRPQDRQFILSSKKLLLSDSGFYLCAWSGGRNYQPQHFGDGTRLSIL.

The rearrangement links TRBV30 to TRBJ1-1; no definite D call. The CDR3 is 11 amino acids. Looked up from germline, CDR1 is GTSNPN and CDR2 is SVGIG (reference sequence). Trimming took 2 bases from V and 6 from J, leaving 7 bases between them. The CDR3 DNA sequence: TGTGCCTGGAGTTCAACCTCTGAAGCTTTCTTT. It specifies CAWSSTSEAFF.

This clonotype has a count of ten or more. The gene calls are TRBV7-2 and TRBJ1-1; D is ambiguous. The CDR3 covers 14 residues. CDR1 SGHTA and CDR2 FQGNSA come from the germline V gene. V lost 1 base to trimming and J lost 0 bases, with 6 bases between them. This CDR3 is CASSLGYMNTEAFF. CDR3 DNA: TGTGCCAGCAGCTTAGGGTATATGAACACTGAAGCTTTCTTT.

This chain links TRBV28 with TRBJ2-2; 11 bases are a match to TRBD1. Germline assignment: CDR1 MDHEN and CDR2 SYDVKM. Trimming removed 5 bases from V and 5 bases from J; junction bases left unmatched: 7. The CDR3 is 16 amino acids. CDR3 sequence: CASSPAGTGGTGELFF. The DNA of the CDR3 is TGTGCCAGCAGTCCCGCCGGGACAGGGGGTACCGGGGAGCTGTTTTTT.

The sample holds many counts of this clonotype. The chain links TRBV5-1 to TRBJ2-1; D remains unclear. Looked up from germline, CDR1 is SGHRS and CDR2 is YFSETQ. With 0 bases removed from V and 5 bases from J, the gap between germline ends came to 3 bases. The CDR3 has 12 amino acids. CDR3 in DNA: TGCGCCAGCAGCTTGGCCGACAATGAGCAGTTCTTC. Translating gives CASSLADNEQFF.

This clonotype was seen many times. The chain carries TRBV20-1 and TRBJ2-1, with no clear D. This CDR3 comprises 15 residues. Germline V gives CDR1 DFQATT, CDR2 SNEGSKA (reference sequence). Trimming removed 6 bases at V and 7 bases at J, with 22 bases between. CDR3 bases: TGCAGTGCGGGCCCCATGTCCGCTGCTTATAATGAGCAGTTCTTC. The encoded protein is CSAGPMSAAYNEQFF.

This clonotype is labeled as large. The CDR3 nucleotides are TGCAGCGCCACAGGGGGCACTGAAGCTTTCTTT. It yields the protein CSATGGTEAFF. The rearrangement joins TRBV29-1 to TRBJ1-1; 8 nucleotides align to TRBD1. CDR3 length: 11 amino acids. After removal of 7 bases from V and 4 bases from J, the junction contained 2 bases not matched to a gene. From germline, CDR1 is SQVTM and CDR2 ANQGSEA.

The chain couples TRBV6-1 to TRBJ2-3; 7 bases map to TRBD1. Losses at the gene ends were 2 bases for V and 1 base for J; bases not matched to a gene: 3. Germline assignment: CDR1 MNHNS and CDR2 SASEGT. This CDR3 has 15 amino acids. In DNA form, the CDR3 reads TGTGCCAGCAGTGAAATAGGGGGCGGCACAGATACGCAGTATTTT. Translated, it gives CASSEIGGGTDTQYF.

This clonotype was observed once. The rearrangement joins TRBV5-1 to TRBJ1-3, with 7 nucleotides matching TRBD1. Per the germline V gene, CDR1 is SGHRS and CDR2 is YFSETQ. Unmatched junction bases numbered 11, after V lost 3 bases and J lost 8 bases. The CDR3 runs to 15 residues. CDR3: CASSSSTGRGYTIYF. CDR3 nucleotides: TGCGCCAGCAGCTCCTCGACAGGGAGAGGTTACACCATATATTTT.

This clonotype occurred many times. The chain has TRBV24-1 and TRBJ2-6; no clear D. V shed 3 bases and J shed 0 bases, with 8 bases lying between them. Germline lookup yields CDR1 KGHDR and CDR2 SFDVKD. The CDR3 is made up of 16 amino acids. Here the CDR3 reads CATSDGTLSGANVLTF. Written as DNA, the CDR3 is TGTGCCACCAGTGATGGAACCCTCTCTGGGGCCAACGTCCTGACTTTC.

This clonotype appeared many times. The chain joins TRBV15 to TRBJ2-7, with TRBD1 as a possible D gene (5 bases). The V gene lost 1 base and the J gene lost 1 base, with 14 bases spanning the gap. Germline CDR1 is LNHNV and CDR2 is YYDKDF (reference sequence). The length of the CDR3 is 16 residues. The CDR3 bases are TGTGCCACCAGCAGAGTAGGGGTTCTCGGGTCCTACGAGCAGTACTTC. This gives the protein CATSRVGVLGSYEQYF. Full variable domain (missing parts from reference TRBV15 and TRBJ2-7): DAMVIQNPRYQVTQFGKPVTLSCSQTLNHNVMYWYQQKSSQAPKLLFHYYDKDFNNEADTPDNFQSRRPNTSFCFLDIRSPGLGDTAMYLCATSRVGVLGSYEQYFGPGTRLTVT.

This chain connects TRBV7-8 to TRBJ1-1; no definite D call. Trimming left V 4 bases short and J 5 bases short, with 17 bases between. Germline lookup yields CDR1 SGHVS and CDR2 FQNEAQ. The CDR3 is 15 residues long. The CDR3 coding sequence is TGTGCCAGCAGCTCCCCAATGGGTAGACATACTGAAGCTTTCTTT. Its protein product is CASSSPMGRHTEAFF.

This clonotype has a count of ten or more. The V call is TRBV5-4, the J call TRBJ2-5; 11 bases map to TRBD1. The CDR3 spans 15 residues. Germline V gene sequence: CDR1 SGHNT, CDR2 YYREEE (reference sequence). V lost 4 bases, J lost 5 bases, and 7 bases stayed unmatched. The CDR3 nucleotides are TGTGCCAGCAGCCCGGACAGGGGGCGTGTGGAGACCCAGTACTTC. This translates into CASSPDRGRVETQYF. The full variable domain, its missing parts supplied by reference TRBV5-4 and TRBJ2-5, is ETGVTQSPTHLIKTRGQQVTLRCSSQSGHNTVSWYQQALGQGPQFIFQYYREEENGRGNFPPRFSGLQFPNYSSELNVNALELDDSALYLCASSPDRGRVETQYFGPGTRLLVL.